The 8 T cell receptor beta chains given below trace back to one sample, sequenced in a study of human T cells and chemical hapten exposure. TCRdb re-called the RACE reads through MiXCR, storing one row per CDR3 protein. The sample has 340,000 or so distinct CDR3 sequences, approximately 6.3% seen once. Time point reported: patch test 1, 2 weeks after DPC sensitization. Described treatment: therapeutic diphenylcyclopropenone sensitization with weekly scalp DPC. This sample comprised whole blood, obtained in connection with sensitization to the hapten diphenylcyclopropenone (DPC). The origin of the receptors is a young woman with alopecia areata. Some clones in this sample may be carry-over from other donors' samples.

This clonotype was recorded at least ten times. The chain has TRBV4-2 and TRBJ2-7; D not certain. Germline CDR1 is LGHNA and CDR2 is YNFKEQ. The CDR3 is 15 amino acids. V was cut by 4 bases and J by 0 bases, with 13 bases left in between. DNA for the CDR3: TGTGCCAGCAGCCGTTCAGCCGACGGCTCCTACGAGCAGTACTTC. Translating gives CASSRSADGSYEQYF.

Written as DNA, the CDR3 is TGTGCCAGCAGCCCCCTAGCGGGGGGCCGGGATACGCAGTATTTT. As protein: CASSPLAGGRDTQYF. V gene TRBV2 combines with J gene TRBJ2-3; 11 bases match TRBD2. The CDR3 is made up of 15 amino acids. Germline lookup yields CDR1 SNHLY and CDR2 FYNNEI. V gave up 6 bases and J gave up 6 bases; unmatched junction bases: 8. Full variable domain (rest looked up from reference TRBV2 and TRBJ2-3): EPEVTQTPSHQVTQMGQEVILRCVPISNHLYFYWYRQILGQKVEFLVSFYNNEISEKSEIFDDQFSVERPDGSNFTLKIRSTKLEDSAMYFCASSPLAGGRDTQYFGPGTRLTVL.

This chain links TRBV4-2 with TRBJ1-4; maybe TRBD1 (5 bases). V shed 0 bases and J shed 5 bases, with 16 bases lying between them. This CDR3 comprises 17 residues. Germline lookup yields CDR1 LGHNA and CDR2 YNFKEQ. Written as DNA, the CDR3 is TGTGCCAGCAGCCAAGAGGGGCCCCAATGGGGGAATGAAAAACTGTTTTTT. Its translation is CASSQEGPQWGNEKLFF.

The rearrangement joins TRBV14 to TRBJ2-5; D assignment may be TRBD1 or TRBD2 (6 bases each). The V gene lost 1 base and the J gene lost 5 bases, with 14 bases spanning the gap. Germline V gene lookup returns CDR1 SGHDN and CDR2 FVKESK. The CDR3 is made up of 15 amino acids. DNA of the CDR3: TGTGCCAGCAGCCAAGGAGGGGGGAGGTCGGAGACCCAGTACTTC. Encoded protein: CASSQGGGRSETQYF.

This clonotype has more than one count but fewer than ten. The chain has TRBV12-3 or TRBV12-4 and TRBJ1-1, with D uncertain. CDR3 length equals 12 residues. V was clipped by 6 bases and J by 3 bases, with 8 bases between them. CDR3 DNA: TGTGCCAGCAGAAAGTGGGACACTGAAGCTTTCTTT. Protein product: CASRKWDTEAFF.

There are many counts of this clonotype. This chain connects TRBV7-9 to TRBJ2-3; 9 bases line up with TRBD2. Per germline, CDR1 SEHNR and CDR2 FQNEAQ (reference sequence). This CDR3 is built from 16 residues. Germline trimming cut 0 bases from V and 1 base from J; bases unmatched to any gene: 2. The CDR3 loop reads CASSLAAGGRTDTQYF. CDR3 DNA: TGTGCCAGCAGCTTAGCTGCGGGGGGGCGCACAGATACGCAGTATTTT.

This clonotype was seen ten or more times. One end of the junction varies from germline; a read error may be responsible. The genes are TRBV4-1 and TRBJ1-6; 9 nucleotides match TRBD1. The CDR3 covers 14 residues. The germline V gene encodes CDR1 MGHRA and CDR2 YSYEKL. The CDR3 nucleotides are TGTGCCAGCAGCCCGGGACAGGGAAATTCACCCCTCCACTTT. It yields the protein CASSPGQGNSPLHF.

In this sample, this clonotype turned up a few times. The CDR3 spells CASSIPAGGPKNIQYF. CDR3 DNA: TGTGCCAGTAGTATTCCAGCGGGGGGGCCCAAAAACATTCAGTACTTC. The rearrangement uses TRBV19 and TRBJ2-4, with 10 positions matching TRBD2. The germline V gene has CDR1 LNHDA and CDR2 SQIVND (reference sequence). The CDR3 contains 16 residues. V was clipped by 3 bases and J by 2 bases; unmatched bases: 4.